This T cell receptor beta chain was sequenced for a study of persistence of HIV-infected CD4 T cells. Study context: The sample holds CD4+ T cells responsive to CMV or HIV-1 Gag.

The stimulus was lysate of CMV-infected fibroblasts, roughly 9.2 ug/mL. Sorted nonresponding memory CD4+ T cells were CD40L-negative, CD69-negative, CD45RO-high. CD4+ T cell counts exceeded 400 cells/uL; CMV serology was positive. A note on this clone: Antigen unknown.

The immunoSEQ assay was version 4, run in survey mode. Here immunoSEQ multiplex PCR was the method, and the copy in TCRdb shows in-frame clones only, minus some. The sample lists 30,000 to 45,000 clones; about 85% were seen once. Germline assignment: CDR1 MNHNS and CDR2 SASEGT. The CDR3 sequence is 13 residues long. The V end lost 2 bases, the J end lost 7 bases, and 9 bases lay between the germline ends. Study-wide findings and caveats: TCRbeta richness was lower in CMV- and Gag-responding cells than in anti-CD3/anti-CD28-responding cells.

This material consisted of CD4+ T cells sorted from PBMCs after approximately 20-hour stimulation, taken from a patient who received antiretroviral therapy. The sequence came from an adult man with HIV who was CMV-seropositive. This sequence joins TRBV6-1 and TRBJ1-3; no clear D gene. This CDR3 reads CASSERRENTIYF. The CDR3 DNA reads as TGTGCCAGCAGTGAACGGCGGGAGAACACCATATATTTT.